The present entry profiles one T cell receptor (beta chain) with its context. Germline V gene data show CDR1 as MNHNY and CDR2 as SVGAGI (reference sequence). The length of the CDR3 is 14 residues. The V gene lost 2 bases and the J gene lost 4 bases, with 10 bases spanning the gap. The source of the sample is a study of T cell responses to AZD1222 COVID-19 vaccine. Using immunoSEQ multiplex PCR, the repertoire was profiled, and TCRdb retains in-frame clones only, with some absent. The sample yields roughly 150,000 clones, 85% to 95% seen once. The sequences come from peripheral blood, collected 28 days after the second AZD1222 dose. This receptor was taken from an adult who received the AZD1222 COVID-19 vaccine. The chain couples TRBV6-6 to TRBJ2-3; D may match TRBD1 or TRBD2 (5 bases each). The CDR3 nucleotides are TGTGCCAGCAGTTACGGGACGCGGGCAGATACGCAGTATTTT. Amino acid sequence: CASSYGTRADTQYF.